This T cell receptor (beta chain) emerged from a study of technical replicates of blood from several donors. Germline values: CDR1 SGHRS, CDR2 YFSETQ. This CDR3 is built from 15 residues. Trimming removed 4 bases from V and 3 bases from J; junction bases left unmatched: 8. TCRdb keeps only in-frame clones here, not all; method: immunoSEQ multiplex PCR. This sample has under 90,000 clones, with 92% found just once. V and J are TRBV5-1 and TRBJ1-1; 8 bases align to TRBD1. The sequencing input was T cells isolated from PBMCs. The TCR sequence derives from a human donor in good health. As DNA, the CDR3 is TGCGCCAGCAGCCCCGGGACAGGCTCGGACACTGAAGCTTTCTTT. Translation: CASSPGTGSDTEAFF.